The 16 T cell receptor beta chains reported below all come from one sample, sequenced in a study of identical twins. MiXCR, applied by TCRdb to the 5' RACE reads, yields one record per CDR3 protein. The sample has a few hundred thousand distinct CDR3 sequences, approximately 8.3% seen once. This sample also appeared in a second study, on yellow fever vaccine responses in identical twins.

Sequences were obtained from CD8+ T cells sorted from blood. The source is a woman aged 18-29 years in good health.

V and J are TRBV12-3 or TRBV12-4 and TRBJ2-2, with D perhaps being TRBD1 or TRBD2 (5 bases each). Trimming removed 2 bases at V and 6 bases at J, with 10 bases between. CDR3 length equals 14 residues. The CDR3 loop is CASSLSGPAGELFF. Here the CDR3 DNA reads TGTGCCAGCAGTTTATCGGGGCCCGCCGGGGAGCTGTTTTTT.

This clonotype was counted many times. CDR3 DNA sequence: TGTGCCAGCAGCTTAGTGGGGACTTACACCGGGGAGCTGTTTTTT. Protein sequence: CASSLVGTYTGELFF. The gene calls are TRBV7-2 and TRBJ2-2, with D possibly matching TRBD2 (6 bases). V lost 1 base, J lost 3 bases, and 9 bases lay in between. The CDR3 totals 15 residues. Germline V gene sequence: CDR1 SGHTA, CDR2 FQGNSA.

In its sample, this clonotype was seen a few times. J is TRBJ2-7 and V is TRBV7-9; 10 nucleotides line up with TRBD1. V lost 4 bases and J lost 7; bases outside the gene matches: 10. CDR3 size: 15 residues. Germline V gives CDR1 SEHNR, CDR2 FQNEAQ (reference sequence). The CDR3 sequence: CASSSWTGGAREQYF. The DNA of the CDR3 is TGTGCCAGCAGCTCTTGGACAGGGGGGGCGAGGGAGCAGTACTTC.

In this sample, this clonotype turned up many times. This chain connects TRBV6-2 or TRBV6-3 to TRBJ2-1, with no clear D. Trimming removed 2 bases from V and 5 bases from J, with 4 bases in between. The germline V gene has CDR1 MNHEY and CDR2 SVGEGT. The CDR3 length is 12 residues. The CDR3 DNA reads TGTGCCAGCAGTTACCTAAACAATGAGCAGTTCTTC. This codes for CASSYLNNEQFF.

The chain recombines TRBV4-3 with TRBJ2-7, with 7 bases matching TRBD1. This CDR3 has 15 amino acids. V lost 0 bases, J lost 9 bases, and 11 bases stayed unmatched. CDR1 and CDR2 from the germline V gene are LGHNA and YSLEER. Here the CDR3 DNA reads TGCGCCAGCAGCCAAGATCGTTCCGACAGGGCAGGGCAGTACTTC. This sequence encodes CASSQDRSDRAGQYF.

V usage is TRBV29-1 and J usage is TRBJ1-1; D not resolved. The CDR3 loop spans 12 amino acids. Germline loops: CDR1 SQVTM, CDR2 ANQGSEA. V lost 4 bases, J lost 0 bases, and 6 bases lay in between. The CDR3 protein is CSVVRLNTEAFF. The CDR3 region has the DNA TGCAGCGTTGTGAGATTGAACACTGAAGCTTTCTTT.

This clonotype was picked up one time. The CDR3 region is CSTRRQGYGYEQYF. Written as DNA, the CDR3 is TGCAGTACAAGAAGGCAGGGATATGGATACGAGCAGTACTTC. V gene TRBV20-1 combines with J gene TRBJ2-7; tentative D call: TRBD1 (5 bases). The V end was cut by 8 bases, the J end by 4 bases, with 21 bases between. This CDR3 has 14 amino acids. Germline-derived CDR1 and CDR2 are DFQATT and SNEGSKA (reference sequence).

This clonotype was counted many times. J is TRBJ2-7 and V is TRBV29-1; 13 bases are a match to TRBD2. CDR1 and CDR2 (germline): SQVTM, ANQGSEA. The J segment lost 3 bases and the V segment lost 8 bases, leaving 16 bases of the junction unmatched. This CDR3 spans 17 amino acids. The CDR3 DNA reads as TGCAGCCCCCTGACTAGCGGGAGGCACGGTGGAGTCTACGAGCAGTACTTC. Its protein is CSPLTSGRHGGVYEQYF.

This clonotype came up a few times. This chain joins TRBV27 and TRBJ1-1; D is ambiguous. Trimming removed 5 bases at V and 4 bases at J, with 17 bases between. This CDR3 has 15 residues. The germline V gene has CDR1 MNHEY and CDR2 SMNVEV (reference sequence). The CDR3 nucleotides read TGTGCCAGCAGTCCCCTCCCGGAGGAAGGCACTGAAGCTTTCTTT. Protein sequence: CASSPLPEEGTEAFF.

In this sample, this clonotype turned up many times. The chain couples TRBV27 to TRBJ1-4; 7 bases align to TRBD1. Germline CDR1 is MNHEY and CDR2 is SMNVEV (reference sequence). V dropped 5 bases and J dropped 5; count of bases not matched to a gene: 5. The CDR3 runs 14 residues. DNA of the CDR3: TGTGCCAGCAGTGAACCGGGACAGAATGAAAAACTGTTTTTT. Its protein is CASSEPGQNEKLFF.

This rearrangement joins TRBV10-1 to TRBJ2-7; D perhaps matches TRBD2 (6 bases). Germline V gene data show CDR1 as WNHNN and CDR2 as SYGVQD (reference sequence). The CDR3 sequence is 13 residues long. V lost 8 bases to trimming and J lost 2 bases, with 13 bases between them. This CDR3 is CASGTGTAYEQYF. DNA for the CDR3: TGCGCCAGCGGGACGGGGACTGCCTACGAGCAGTACTTC.

The chain has TRBV19 and TRBJ2-4; D remains unclear. The CDR3 runs to 11 residues. V was clipped by 8 bases and J by 9 bases, with 11 bases between them. Germline assignment: CDR1 LNHDA and CDR2 SQIVND (reference sequence). CDR3: CASALGTIQYF. The CDR3 bases are TGTGCCAGTGCCCTCGGAACCATTCAGTACTTC.

This clonotype occurred a few times. This chain uses TRBV27 with TRBJ1-1; D uncertain. From germline, CDR1 is MNHEY and CDR2 SMNVEV (reference sequence). V was cut by 10 bases and J by 9 bases, with 15 bases left in between. The CDR3 extends over 11 amino acids. The CDR3, as DNA: TGTGCCAAAGTAGGAGGTATGAAAGCTTTCTTT. It is translated as CAKVGGMKAFF.

This clonotype came up many times. This rearrangement joins TRBV29-1 to TRBJ2-5, with D unresolved. The CDR3 contains 13 residues. Deletions cut 5 bases from V and 1 base from J, with 11 bases between. Looked up from germline, CDR1 is SQVTM and CDR2 is ANQGSEA. The CDR3 DNA reads TGCAGCGTTCTTGGCGGCAGCCAAGAGACCCAGTACTTC. Translation gives CSVLGGSQETQYF.

V gene TRBV28 combines with J gene TRBJ2-1; TRBD1 is a possible D gene (6 bases). Germline V gene sequence: CDR1 MDHEN, CDR2 SYDVKM. CDR3 length: 16 residues. V lost 0 bases to trimming and J lost 0 bases, with 9 bases between them. The CDR3 sequence is CASSLWGTHSYNEQFF. The CDR3 DNA reads as TGTGCCAGCAGTTTATGGGGGACACACTCCTACAATGAGCAGTTCTTC.

The chain carries TRBV14 and TRBJ2-1; perhaps TRBD2 as D (5 bases). The CDR3 has 15 amino acids. The germline V gene encodes CDR1 SGHDN and CDR2 FVKESK. Trimming removed 0 bases from V and 9 bases from J, with 15 bases in between. CDR3 nucleotides: TGTGCCAGCAGCCAAGATTTTGGCTATCGGGGTGAGCAGTTCTTC. Translation: CASSQDFGYRGEQFF.